These 16 T cell receptor beta chains were sequenced from one sample in a study of CD8+ T cells in alopecia areata. Treatment in this sample: oral pan-JAK inhibitor, 5-10 mg twice daily. cDNA prepared by RNA extraction and subsequent reverse transcription served as the template for sequencing. The data were produced by immunoSEQ multiplex PCR, yet TCRdb's version contains in-frame clones alone and is incomplete. The repertoire holds roughly 200,000 clones, around 56% seen once, with 3.3% in the top ten. This specimen consisted of CD4+ T cells sorted from blood, obtained at week 4, from a patient treated with tofacitinib. Receptors originate from a human donor with alopecia areata.

This chain uses TRBV28 with TRBJ2-5; D not certain. This CDR3 is 12 amino acids long. Trimming pared 4 bases from V and 1 base from J, leaving 4 bases between. Germline CDR1 and CDR2: MDHEN and SYDVKM. CDR3 sequence reads: CASSSFQETQYF. The DNA of the CDR3 is TGTGCCAGCAGTTCTTTCCAAGAGACCCAGTACTTC.

The gene calls are TRBV15 and TRBJ2-1; TRBD1 might be the D (6 bases). CDR1 and CDR2 (germline): LNHNV, YYDKDF (reference sequence). The CDR3 length is 14 residues. The V end lost 3 bases, the J end lost 9 bases, and 15 bases lay between the germline ends. The CDR3 nucleotides are TGTGCCACCAGCAGCCCAGCAGGGGCCCGTGAGCAGTTCTTC. Translating gives CATSSPAGAREQFF.

This clone turned up a few times. CDR3 in amino acids: CASSPGDGGGWNQPQHF. The CDR3 nucleotides are TGTGCCAGCAGCCCGGGGGACGGTGGCGGTTGGAATCAGCCCCAGCATTTT. This rearrangement joins TRBV7-2 to TRBJ1-5, with D perhaps matching TRBD1 (5 bases). V was shortened by 5 bases and J by 4 bases, with 21 bases between the two germline ends. The CDR3 runs to 17 residues. CDR1 is SGHTA and CDR2 is FQGNSA in the germline V gene.

The chain carries TRBV23-1 and TRBJ1-1, with D possibly matching TRBD1 (6 bases). TRBV23-1 is filed as an ORF, its function uncertain. CDR3 size: 15 residues. V was trimmed by 4 bases and J by 1 base, leaving 13 bases between them. The CDR3 DNA sequence: TGCGCCAGCAGTCGCTACAGGGTCCCGAACACTGAAGCTTTCTTT. Translating gives CASSRYRVPNTEAFF.

This clone appeared a single time. The V and J genes are TRBV7-2 and TRBJ2-3; possibly TRBD1 or TRBD2 for D (6 bases each). Germline CDR1 reads SGHTA; CDR2 reads FQGNSA. Between the trimmed V and J ends, which lost 5 bases and 0 bases, there was a span of 12 bases. The CDR3 sequence is 15 residues long. CDR3 in DNA: TGTGCCAGCAGCGCCGGGGGCCGGAGCACAGATACGCAGTATTTT. Translation: CASSAGGRSTDTQYF.

The CDR3 is CAWDPGNQPQHF. CDR3 DNA: TGTGCCTGGGATCCCGGCAATCAGCCCCAGCATTTT. The rearrangement joins TRBV30 to TRBJ1-5, with D unclear. The germline V gene encodes CDR1 GTSNPN and CDR2 SVGIG (reference sequence). This CDR3 has 12 amino acids. Trimming stripped 5 bases from V and 2 bases from J, with 7 bases between. The entire variable domain, with the rest obtained from reference TRBV30 and TRBJ1-5, is as follows: SQTIHQWPATLVQPVGSPLSLECTVEGTSNPNLYWYRQAAGRGLQLLFYSVGIGQISSEVPQNLSASRPQDRQFILSSKKLLLSDSGFYLCAWDPGNQPQHFGDGTRLSIL.

Turning to this clone: At one boundary the junction diverges from the germline segment, which might be a read error. The chain carries TRBV4-2 and TRBJ2-1; 9 bases map to TRBD2. The CDR3 covers 14 residues. The V gene's germline CDR1 is LGHNA and CDR2 YNFKEQ. The CDR3, as DNA: TGTGCCAGCAGCCAAGATCGGCTAGCGGGGCTTACGGTCTTC. It codes for CASSQDRLAGLTVF.

This rearrangement joins TRBV30 to TRBJ1-2; D may be TRBD1 (5 bases). Germline CDR1 is GTSNPN and CDR2 is SVGIG (reference sequence). This CDR3 comprises 12 residues. Trimming left V 0 bases short and J 6 bases short, with 8 bases between. The CDR3 nucleotides read TGTGCCTGGAGTGTGGAGGGGAATGGCTACACCTTC. This codes for CAWSVEGNGYTF. Full variable domain (rest looked up from reference TRBV30 and TRBJ1-2): SQTIHQWPATLVQPVGSPLSLECTVEGTSNPNLYWYRQAAGRGLQLLFYSVGIGQISSEVPQNLSASRPQDRQFILSSKKLLLSDSGFYLCAWSVEGNGYTFGSGTRLTVV.

The chain employs TRBV7-9 and TRBJ1-5; D gene unclear. Looked up from germline, CDR1 is SEHNR and CDR2 is FQNEAQ (reference sequence). Trimming cost V 1 base and J 4 bases, with 8 bases left between them. This CDR3 comprises 14 residues. CDR3 DNA sequence: TGTGCCAGCAGCTTAGGACCCACGAATCAGCCCCAGCATTTT. It yields the protein CASSLGPTNQPQHF.

V and J are TRBV30 and TRBJ2-2; the D gene is possibly TRBD1 (5 bases). The CDR3 sequence is 11 residues long. CDR1 GTSNPN and CDR2 SVGIG come from the germline V gene (reference sequence). Written as DNA, the CDR3 is TGTTTCGGACAAATCACCGGGGAGCTGTTTTTT. The encoded protein is CFGQITGELFF.

This clone showed up just a few times. The chain couples TRBV6-5 to TRBJ2-1; TRBD1 agrees at 9 bases. With V trimmed by 5 bases and J by 0 bases, 2 bases remained unmatched. There are 15 residues in the CDR3. CDR1 is MNHEY and CDR2 is SVGAGI in the germline V gene. Here the CDR3 DNA reads TGTGCCAGCAGTCGGGACAGGGACTCCTACAATGAGCAGTTCTTC. It encodes CASSRDRDSYNEQFF.

The V gene is TRBV18, the J gene TRBJ2-3, with D perhaps being TRBD1 or TRBD2 (6 bases each). The CDR3 covers 15 residues. Germline V gives CDR1 KGHSH, CDR2 LQKENI. The V and J ends lost 4 bases and 2 bases respectively, with 13 bases between them. CDR3 sequence reads: CASSRGAQDTDTQYF. The CDR3 bases are TGTGCCAGCTCACGGGGGGCGCAAGACACAGATACGCAGTATTTT.

Comments on this clone: A read error may account for a junction end that differs from germline. The J gene is TRBJ2-4, the V gene TRBV6-6; D tentatively reads TRBD1 or TRBD2 (5 bases each). This CDR3 comprises 12 residues. CDR1 is MNHNY and CDR2 is SVGAGI in the germline V gene (reference sequence). Here the CDR3 reads CASSYSGTPPDF. The CDR3 DNA sequence: TGTGCCAGCAGTTACTCGGGGACCCCTCCAGACTTC.

In its sample, this clone was seen once. V and J are TRBV30 and TRBJ1-2; D not certain. The V end was cut by 5 bases, the J end by 7 bases, with 14 bases between. The V gene's germline CDR1 is GTSNPN and CDR2 SVGIG (reference sequence). This CDR3 has 12 residues. CDR3 region: CAWAPRASGYTF. CDR3 bases: TGTGCCTGGGCCCCCCGAGCAAGTGGCTACACCTTC.

The chain links TRBV29-1 to TRBJ1-1; D unclear. In germline, CDR1 is SQVTM, CDR2 ANQGSEA. The CDR3 has 13 residues. Between the trimmed V and J ends, which lost 5 bases and 1 base, there was a span of 11 bases. CDR3 sequence reads: CSVWSSKNTEAFF. Here the CDR3 DNA reads TGCAGCGTTTGGAGTTCAAAGAACACTGAAGCTTTCTTT.

This clone turned up a few times. The chain combines TRBV4-2 with TRBJ2-7; D is unclear. Trimming pared 0 bases from V and 3 bases from J, leaving 12 bases between. CDR3 size: 15 residues. Per germline, CDR1 LGHNA and CDR2 YNFKEQ. The chain's CDR3 is CASSQDKDGNYEQYF. DNA of the CDR3: TGTGCCAGCAGCCAAGATAAGGATGGGAACTACGAGCAGTACTTC.